The sequence of this TCR beta chain was determined in a study of T cell responses to AZD1222 COVID-19 vaccine. TCRdb's copy holds only in-frame clones and misses some; the assay was immunoSEQ multiplex PCR. The profile covers fewer than 200,000 clones, with 80% to 90% appearing a single time and approximately 0.49% taken by the ten largest. Trimming at V came to 0 bases and at J to 10 bases, leaving 10 bases not matched to a gene. The CDR3 is 17 residues long. Germline V gene lookup returns CDR1 ENHRY and CDR2 SYGVKD. The specimen was peripheral blood, collected on day 0 of AZD1222 vaccination. This TCR was sampled from an adult in good health. The chain links TRBV10-3 to TRBJ1-6, with TRBD1 identical over 9 bases. CDR3 in amino acids: CAISESDWGTGYSPLHF. The CDR3 bases are TGTGCCATCAGTGAGTCTGATTGGGGGACAGGGTACTCACCCCTCCACTTT.